The rows below give T cell receptor beta chains drawn from one sample of a study of CD8+ T cells in alopecia areata. Produced via immunoSEQ multiplex PCR; TCRdb's table is partial and in-frame only. The table lists 150,000 or so clones, roughly 50% of them singletons. Input material: CD4+ T cells sorted from blood. These receptors were obtained from a human donor in good health. The CDR3 runs from the conserved cysteine through the conserved F or W. The D gene is left open where the match is weak. Clone size is shown for a subset of rows, as once, few, many or a class of expanded clone.

V: TRBV30; size: .; D: .; J: TRBJ1-5; DNA: TGTGCCTGGGGAGGACAGTTCAATCAGCCCCAGCATTTT; CDR3: CAWGGQFNQPQHF
V: TRBV29-1; size: .; D: TRBD2; J: TRBJ2-5; DNA: TGCAGCGCCTGGACTAGCGGAGGGGGGACCCAGTACTTC; CDR3: CSAWTSGGGTQYF
V: TRBV28; size: .; D: .; J: TRBJ2-7; DNA: TGTGCCAGCGGGACGGGGGACTACGAGCAGTACTTC; CDR3: CASGTGDYEQYF
V: TRBV5-1; size: .; D: TRBD2; J: TRBJ2-1; DNA: TGCGCCAGCGCGCGGGAGGTGGGCTACAATGAGCAGTTCTTC; CDR3: CASAREVGYNEQFF
V: TRBV11-2; size: .; D: .; J: TRBJ2-5; DNA: TGTGCCAGCAGCGCAGGTTGGCAAGAGACCCAGTACTTC; CDR3: CASSAGWQETQYF
V: TRBV30; size: .; D: TRBD2; J: TRBJ2-7; DNA: TGTGCCTGGAGTTCTTTCAGGACTAGCGGGAGGACCTACGAGCAGTACTTC; CDR3: CAWSSFRTSGRTYEQYF
V: TRBV27; size: .; D: .; J: TRBJ1-2; DNA: TGTGCCAGCAGTAGGGGTGGCGGCTACACCTTC; CDR3: CASSRGGGYTF
V: TRBV4-1; size: .; D: .; J: TRBJ2-2; DNA: TGCGCCAGCAGCCAAAGCGGGCTGAACACCGGGGAGCTGTTTTTT; CDR3: CASSQSGLNTGELFF
V: TRBV30; size: few; D: .; J: TRBJ2-2; DNA: TGTGCCTGGAGGACAGGGAGGGCCGGGGAGCTGTTTTTT; CDR3: CAWRTGRAGELFF
V: TRBV30; size: .; D: .; J: TRBJ2-2; DNA: TGTGCCCGCGACCCCGGTACCGGGGAGCTGTTTTTT; CDR3: CARDPGTGELFF
V: TRBV14; size: .; D: .; J: TRBJ2-5; DNA: TGTGCCAGCAGCCAAGACGTTGAGGGAAAGACCCAGTACTTC; CDR3: CASSQDVEGKTQYF
V: TRBV5-6; size: once; D: .; J: TRBJ2-1; DNA: TGTGCCAGCAGCTCCGACAGAGCCGAAGAATTAAGCTCCTACAATGAGCAGTTCTTC; CDR3: CASSSDRAEELSSYNEQFF
V: TRBV28; size: few; D: TRBD1; J: TRBJ2-7; DNA: TGTGCCAGCAGGGGGGACAGGGTCAGGGAGCAGTACTTC; CDR3: CASRGDRVREQYF
V: TRBV29-1; size: once; D: TRBD1; J: TRBJ1-1; DNA: TGCAGCGTTGAAGGCGACAGGGAGACTGAAGCTTTCTTT; CDR3: CSVEGDRETEAFF
V: TRBV28; size: .; D: .; J: TRBJ1-5; DNA: TGTGCCAGCAGTTCGGGTCGAAAGGAGCCCCAGCATTTT; CDR3: CASSSGRKEPQHF
V: TRBV6-5; size: .; D: TRBD1; J: TRBJ1-5; DNA: TGTGCCAGCAGTCCGCAGGGGGGGCCCCAGCATTTT; CDR3: CASSPQGGPQHF
V: TRBV5-1; size: .; D: .; J: TRBJ2-4; DNA: TGCGCCAGCAGCCTGTCCGGGAACAAAAACATTCAGTACTTC; CDR3: CASSLSGNKNIQYF
V: TRBV2; size: .; D: TRBD1; J: TRBJ2-5; DNA: TGTGCCAGCAGCACGGACAGGGAAGAGACCCAGTACTTC; CDR3: CASSTDREETQYF
V: TRBV29-1; size: few; D: .; J: TRBJ2-1; DNA: TGCAGCGTGGGTCTAGCCCCGTTGAATGAGCAGTTCTTC; CDR3: CSVGLAPLNEQFF
V: TRBV25-1; size: .; D: TRBD1; J: TRBJ1-1; DNA: TGTGCCAGCAGTGGCGTGACAGGGGTGGCTGAAGCTTTCTTT; CDR3: CASSGVTGVAEAFF
V: TRBV30; size: .; D: .; J: TRBJ1-1; DNA: TGTGCCTGGAGCCCCGGGCTGAACACTGAAGCTTTCTTT; CDR3: CAWSPGLNTEAFF
V: TRBV2; size: .; D: TRBD1; J: TRBJ1-2; DNA: TGTGCCAGCAAAGGGGGCCTCCTTGGGGGCTACACCTTC; CDR3: CASKGGLLGGYTF
V: TRBV29-1; size: .; D: TRBD1; J: TRBJ1-2; DNA: TGCAGCGTTGAACCCAGGGGGGTGGTTGGCTACACCTTC; CDR3: CSVEPRGVVGYTF
V: TRBV6-6; size: .; D: TRBD2; J: TRBJ2-5; DNA: TGTGCCAGCAGTTACTCGGGGGGGCAAGAGACCCAGTACTTC; CDR3: CASSYSGGQETQYF
V: TRBV19; size: few; D: .; J: TRBJ2-1; DNA: TGTGCCAGTAGTATGTCCGGGGGGCCTTACAATGAGCAGTTCTTC; CDR3: CASSMSGGPYNEQFF
V: TRBV5-1; size: .; D: .; J: TRBJ2-1; DNA: TGCGCCAGCAGCTTGGTAACGAATGAGCAGTTCTTC; CDR3: CASSLVTNEQFF
V: TRBV10-3; size: few; D: TRBD1; J: TRBJ2-1; DNA: TGTGCCATGGGGGGCGGGACAGGGGTGAACGAGCAGTTCTTC; CDR3: CAMGGGTGVNEQFF
V: TRBV6-1; size: .; D: TRBD2; J: TRBJ2-4; DNA: TGTGCCAGCAGTGAGGGACTAGCGGGAAACATTCAGTACTTC; CDR3: CASSEGLAGNIQYF
V: TRBV7-2; size: few; D: .; J: TRBJ2-5; DNA: TGTGCCAGCGCTCGGGGGGCCCAAGAGGCCCAGTACTTC; CDR3: CASARGAQEAQYF
V: TRBV11-2; size: few; D: .; J: TRBJ2-2; DNA: TGTGCCAGCAGCTTGGGCCAGGGGCTCCCCGGGGAGCTGTTTTTT; CDR3: CASSLGQGLPGELFF
V: TRBV29-1; size: .; D: TRBD2; J: TRBJ2-7; DNA: TGCAGCGTTGCCAGTAGCGGGATAGGGAGGGAGCAGTACTTC; CDR3: CSVASSGIGREQYF
V: TRBV28; size: few; D: TRBD2; J: TRBJ2-2; DNA: TGTGCCAGCATTAGAAGCGGGCTAGCGGGGGGTACCGGGGAGCTGTTTTTT; CDR3: CASIRSGLAGGTGELFF
V: TRBV29-1; size: .; D: .; J: TRBJ2-7; DNA: TGCAGCGTTTACCACAGGGACCGTAGCTCCTACGAGCAGTACTTC; CDR3: CSVYHRDRSSYEQYF
V: TRBV5-6; size: .; D: TRBD2; J: TRBJ2-1; DNA: TGTGCCAGCAGCCCAACAGCGGGAGGGCCCTACAATGAGCAGTTCTTC; CDR3: CASSPTAGGPYNEQFF
V: TRBV7-9; size: .; D: .; J: TRBJ2-7; DNA: TGTGCCAGCAGCTTATCGACCTACGAGCAGTACTTC; CDR3: CASSLSTYEQYF
V: TRBV6-6; size: .; D: .; J: TRBJ2-3; DNA: TGTGCCAGCAGTTTCTCCCCAACTGCCCGCACAGATACGCAGTATTTT; CDR3: CASSFSPTARTDTQYF
V: TRBV5-1; size: .; D: .; J: TRBJ2-5; DNA: TGCGCCAGCAGCTTTACCAGTAATGGAGAGACCCAGTACTTC; CDR3: CASSFTSNGETQYF
V: TRBV7-2; size: few; D: .; J: TRBJ2-4; DNA: TGTGCCAGCACATCAAGGGCGGGGGCAGCCAAAAACATTCAGTACTTC; CDR3: CASTSRAGAAKNIQYF
V: TRBV15; size: few; D: TRBD2; J: TRBJ2-7; DNA: TGTGCCTCGCAGGGGCTAGCGGGAAACGAGCAGTACTTC; CDR3: CASQGLAGNEQYF
V: TRBV29-1; size: .; D: TRBD1; J: TRBJ1-1; DNA: TGCAGCGTAGCCGGACAGGTTGGTACTGAAGCTTTCTTT; CDR3: CSVAGQVGTEAFF
V: TRBV7-9; size: few; D: .; J: TRBJ2-3; DNA: TGTGCCAGCAGCTCTCGAGATACGCAGTATTTT; CDR3: CASSSRDTQYF
V: TRBV4-1; size: once; D: .; J: TRBJ2-1; DNA: TGCGCCAGCAGCCAAGTGGATATCGTAGCCTACAATGAGCAGTTCTTC; CDR3: CASSQVDIVAYNEQFF
V: TRBV2; size: .; D: .; J: TRBJ2-1; DNA: TGTGCCAGCAGCTGGAACTCGGGCCTATACAATGAGCAGTTCTTC; CDR3: CASSWNSGLYNEQFF
V: TRBV29-1; size: .; D: .; J: TRBJ2-3; DNA: TGCAGCATCCGGGACACAGATACGCAGTATTTT; CDR3: CSIRDTDTQYF
V: TRBV6-6; size: .; D: TRBD2; J: TRBJ2-4; DNA: TGTGCCAGCAATAGGTCGGGAGGAGCCAAAAACATTCAGTACTTC; CDR3: CASNRSGGAKNIQYF
V: TRBV4-1; size: .; D: TRBD2; J: TRBJ2-1; DNA: TGCGCCAGCAGCTATCTAGCGGGAGCTTACAATGAGCAGTTCTTC; CDR3: CASSYLAGAYNEQFF
V: TRBV7-9; size: few; D: .; J: TRBJ2-3; DNA: TGTGCCAGCAGCTTCAATGGGAACACAGATACGCAGTATTTT; CDR3: CASSFNGNTDTQYF
V: TRBV29-1; size: .; D: .; J: TRBJ2-3; DNA: TGCGCCACAGATACGCAGTATTTT; CDR3: CATDTQYF
V: TRBV1; size: .; D: .; J: TRBJ2-7; DNA: TGCACCAGCAGCCTTGTCGGCGGGAGTTACGAGCAGTACTTC; CDR3: CTSSLVGGSYEQYF
V: TRBV5-1; size: .; D: TRBD1; J: TRBJ1-3; DNA: TGCGCCAGCAGCCTACGGACAGGCGGGAGCTCTGGAAACACCATATATTTT; CDR3: CASSLRTGGSSGNTIYF
V: TRBV13; size: .; D: .; J: TRBJ2-1; DNA: TGTGCCAGCAGCCCAGGGAATGAGCAGTTCTTC; CDR3: CASSPGNEQFF
V: TRBV5-1; size: once; D: .; J: TRBJ2-5; DNA: TGCGCCGAACCCGGGACGGCTCAAGAGACCCAGTACTTC; CDR3: CAEPGTAQETQYF
V: TRBV30; size: .; D: .; J: TRBJ1-1; DNA: TGTGCCTGGAGTGTAGTTAGAAGGGGAGGGAACACTGAAGCTTTCTTT; CDR3: CAWSVVRRGGNTEAFF
V: TRBV5-1; size: .; D: TRBD2; J: TRBJ2-5; DNA: TGCGCCAGCAGCCGAGCGGGAGGAGAGACCCAGTACTTC; CDR3: CASSRAGGETQYF
V: TRBV28; size: .; D: .; J: TRBJ2-3; DNA: TGTGCCAGCAGTCTGGTCATTACAAAGCAGTATTTT; CDR3: CASSLVITKQYF
V: TRBV19; size: .; D: TRBD2; J: TRBJ2-4; DNA: TGTGCCAGTAGTCATCGGACTAGCGGGAAAAACATTCAGTACTTC; CDR3: CASSHRTSGKNIQYF
V: TRBV27; size: .; D: .; J: TRBJ2-3; DNA: TGTGCCAGCAGTCCAACTCGACTAGGCTACCCAGATACGCAGTATTTT; CDR3: CASSPTRLGYPDTQYF
V: TRBV10-3; size: few; D: .; J: TRBJ2-5; DNA: TGTGCCATCAGTGACGTTTCGGACCAAGAGACCCAGTACTTC; CDR3: CAISDVSDQETQYF